This entry describes one TCR beta chain. No antigen is known for it. A second about 6 to 11 cycle PCR used barcoded and J-beta primers. TCRdb re-called the 5' RACE reads through MiXCR, storing one row per CDR3 protein. The data contain about 830,000 distinct CDR3 sequences, less than 80% of them singletons. These data come from a study of blood T cells in healthy people across ages. CDR1 and CDR2 from the germline V gene are DFQATT and SNEGSKA (reference sequence). V dropped 5 bases and J dropped 5; count of bases not matched to a gene: 9. The CDR3 has 14 residues. The donors, healthy Caucasians from Russia, were aged roughly 6 to 90. General study points: Strong correlation was found linking TCR beta diversity to naive T cell percentage.

Sequenced input: blood. The TCR comes from a man younger than 45 in good health. The chain links TRBV20-1 to TRBJ2-7; 10 nucleotides match TRBD1. CDR3 protein: CSADPDRGTDEQYF. The CDR3 DNA sequence: TGCAGTGCTGACCCGGACAGGGGGACCGACGAGCAGTACTTC.